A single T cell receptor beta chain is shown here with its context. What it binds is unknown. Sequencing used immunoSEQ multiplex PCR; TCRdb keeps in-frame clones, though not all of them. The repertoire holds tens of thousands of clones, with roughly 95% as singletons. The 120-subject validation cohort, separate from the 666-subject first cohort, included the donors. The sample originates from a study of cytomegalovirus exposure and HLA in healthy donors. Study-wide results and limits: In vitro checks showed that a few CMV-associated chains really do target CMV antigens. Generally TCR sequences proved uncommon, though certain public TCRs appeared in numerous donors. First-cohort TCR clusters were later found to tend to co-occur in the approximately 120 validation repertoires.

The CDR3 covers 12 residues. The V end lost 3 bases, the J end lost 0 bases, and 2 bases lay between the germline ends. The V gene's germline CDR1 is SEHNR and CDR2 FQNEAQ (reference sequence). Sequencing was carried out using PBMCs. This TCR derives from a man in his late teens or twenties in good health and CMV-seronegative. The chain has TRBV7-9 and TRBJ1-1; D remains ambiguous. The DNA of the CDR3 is TGTGCCAGCAGCTTCTTGAACACTGAAGCTTTCTTT. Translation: CASSFLNTEAFF.